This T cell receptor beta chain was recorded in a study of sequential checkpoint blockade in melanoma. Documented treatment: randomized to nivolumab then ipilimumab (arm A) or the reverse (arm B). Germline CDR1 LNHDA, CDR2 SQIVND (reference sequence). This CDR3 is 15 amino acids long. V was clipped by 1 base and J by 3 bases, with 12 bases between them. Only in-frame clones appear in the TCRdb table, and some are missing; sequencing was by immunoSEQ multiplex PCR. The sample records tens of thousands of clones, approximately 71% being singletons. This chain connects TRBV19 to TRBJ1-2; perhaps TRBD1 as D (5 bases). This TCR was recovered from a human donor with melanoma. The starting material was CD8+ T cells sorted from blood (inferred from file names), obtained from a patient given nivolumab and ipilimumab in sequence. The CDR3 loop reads CASSIAQGPDYGYTF. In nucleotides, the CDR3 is TGTGCCAGTAGTATAGCCCAGGGTCCAGACTATGGCTACACCTTC.